This TCR beta chain appears in the sequencing data of a study of blood T cell repertoires in COVID-19. V trimming: 8 bases; J trimming: 0 bases; junction bases outside the gene matches: 7. The CDR3 is 15 residues long. The germline CDR1 and CDR2 sequences are MNHEY and SMNVEV (reference sequence). This table comes from immunoSEQ multiplex PCR, and its TCRdb copy is limited to in-frame clones, with some not included. This sample yields 300,000 to 400,000 clones, of which around 91% are seen a single time; less than 1.2% belongs to the top ten. Input material: PBMCs or T cells enriched from blood (not recorded which). This clonotype was sampled from a man in his late teens or twenties who had recovered from COVID-19. The chain is built from TRBV27 and TRBJ2-3; 8 positions agree with TRBD2. CDR3 coding DNA: TGTGCCAGCCTGTCAAAGCGGGGGAGCACAGATACGCAGTATTTT. It translates to CASLSKRGSTDTQYF.